The 12 T cell receptor beta chains below all came from one sample that was sequenced in a study of HIV-infected patients and healthy controls. TCRdb re-called the 5' RACE reads with MiXCR, one entry per CDR3 protein. The data contain around 62,000 distinct CDR3 sequences, about 19% of them singletons. The sequenced material came from CD4+ T cells from blood. These receptors came from a human donor in good health.

The rearrangement uses TRBV30 and TRBJ2-1, with D possibly being TRBD1 (6 bases). V was shortened by 0 bases and J by 7 bases, with 7 bases between the two germline ends. Germline CDR1 and CDR2: GTSNPN and SVGIG (reference sequence). The CDR3 runs to 12 residues. This CDR3 reads CAWSVQGNEQFF. For the CDR3, the DNA is TGTGCCTGGAGTGTACAGGGAAATGAGCAGTTCTTC.

A few counts support this clonotype. The chain combines TRBV21-1 with TRBJ1-5. TRBV21-1 is termed a pseudogene. This CDR3 spans 12 amino acids. This CDR3 is CASTQGNQPQHF. The CDR3 nucleotides read TGTGCCAGCACCCAAGGTAATCAGCCCCAGCATTTT.

This clonotype has ten or more counts. V usage is TRBV7-2 and J usage is TRBJ2-1; a possible D gene is TRBD2 (6 bases). Trimming cost V 1 base and J 1 base, with 8 bases left between them. The CDR3 covers 15 residues. Germline CDR1 is SGHTA and CDR2 is FQGNSA. The CDR3: CASSLVGLSYNEQFF. CDR3 bases: TGTGCCAGCAGCTTAGTTGGACTATCCTACAATGAGCAGTTCTTC.

The sample holds a few counts of this clonotype. The V and J genes are TRBV6-5 and TRBJ2-3, with 16 bases that match TRBD2. From germline, CDR1 is MNHEY and CDR2 SVGAGI. Losses at the gene ends were 6 bases for V and 0 bases for J; bases not matched to a gene: 9. The CDR3 runs to 19 residues. The CDR3 spells CASSPGTSGGVTSTDTQYF. The CDR3 region has the DNA TGTGCCAGCAGCCCCGGGACTAGCGGGGGGGTCACTAGCACAGATACGCAGTATTTT.

V is TRBV5-5 and J is TRBJ1-3, with a tentative D call TRBD1 (5 bases). Deletions cut 4 bases from V and 3 bases from J, with 11 bases between. This CDR3 comprises 14 residues. Germline assignment: CDR1 SGHKS and CDR2 YYEKEE (reference sequence). As DNA, the CDR3 is TGTGCCAGCAGCATGGGGGTCAGTGGAAACACCATATATTTT. Translation gives CASSMGVSGNTIYF.

This clonotype was counted at least ten times. This chain's CDR3 is CASSFVETQYF. The DNA of the CDR3 is TGTGCCAGCAGTTTTGTAGAGACCCAGTACTTC. This chain links TRBV12-3 or TRBV12-4 with TRBJ2-5; D unresolved. The V end was cut by 3 bases, the J end by 4 bases, with 3 bases between. This CDR3 has 11 residues.

This clonotype was detected a few times. The chain recombines TRBV6-1 with TRBJ1-5, with D possibly matching TRBD1 (5 bases). Germline V gives CDR1 MNHNS, CDR2 SASEGT. This CDR3 spans 14 amino acids. Trimming removed 7 bases at V and 5 bases at J, with 15 bases between. DNA of the CDR3: TGTGCCAGCAATCCCACAGGAGGCGATCAGCCCCAGCATTTT. Translated: CASNPTGGDQPQHF.

The chain links TRBV20-1 to TRBJ1-3; D gene uncertain. Germline assignment: CDR1 DFQATT and CDR2 SNEGSKA (reference sequence). The CDR3 sequence is 16 residues long. Trimming took off 2 bases at V and 0 bases at J, with 14 bases between the two ends. CDR3: CSARRNRASSGNTIYF. CDR3 bases: TGCAGTGCTAGAAGAAACCGGGCCTCCTCTGGAAACACCATATATTTT.

This clonotype was observed many times. The chain has TRBV12-3 or TRBV12-4 and TRBJ1-5, with 7 bases lining up with TRBD1. The junction had 5 bases not matched to a gene; V was cut back by 5 bases and J by 4 bases. This CDR3 is built from 14 residues. The CDR3 region has the DNA TGTGCCAGCAGTAAACAGGGGAAGAATCAGCCCCAGCATTTT. It translates to CASSKQGKNQPQHF.

There are many counts of this clonotype. The chain employs TRBV12-3 or TRBV12-4 and TRBJ1-4, with a tentative D call TRBD1 (5 bases). The CDR3 is 11 residues long. The V gene lost 5 bases and the J gene lost 8 bases, with 6 bases spanning the gap. CDR3 amino acids: CASSRQEKLFF. The CDR3 coding sequence is TGTGCCAGCAGTCGACAGGAAAAACTGTTTTTT.

CDR3 sequence (DNA): TGTGCCAGCAGTGGACGGCCCTATGGCTACACCTTC. This gives the protein CASSGRPYGYTF. The chain links TRBV12-3 or TRBV12-4 to TRBJ1-2; no reliable D call. V was shortened by 5 bases and J by 4 bases, with 8 bases between the two germline ends. This CDR3 region has 12 residues.

This clonotype was detected only a few times. The rearrangement joins TRBV5-4 to TRBJ2-7; the D gene is possibly TRBD2 (5 bases). The V gene lost 3 bases and the J gene lost 2 bases, with 12 bases spanning the gap. In germline, CDR1 is SGHNT, CDR2 YYREEE (reference sequence). The CDR3 totals 14 residues. The DNA for the CDR3 is TGTGCCAGCAGCTCCCCCCGGGAAACCTACGAGCAGTACTTC. This sequence encodes CASSSPRETYEQYF.